This TCR beta chain stems from a study of spatial heterogeneity in lung cancer. Whole-study findings and limits: Resection blood, more than follow-up blood, showed ubiquitous expanded tumor TCRs.

Time point in this sample: sample taken at primary tumor resection. Whole RNA from tumor, nontumor lung or frozen PBMC was sequenced unsorted. There were 65 or so donors, all of them untreated patients with early-stage non-small cell lung cancer. This clonotype was counted at least ten times. Its antigen is still unknown. TCRdb recomputed calls from the 5' RACE reads with MiXCR, one row per CDR3 protein. This sample has about 48,000 distinct CDR3 sequences; about 5.8% occur once, and the top ten carry around 10%. This clonotype was sampled from a male donor with early-stage non-small cell lung cancer. The input for sequencing was PBMCs, taken at surgery.

The CDR3 DNA is TGTGCCAGCAGCTTGCGCTTCCAAGAGACCCAGTACTTC. It codes for CASSLRFQETQYF. V gene TRBV7-8 combines with J gene TRBJ2-5; no clear D gene. Germline lookup yields CDR1 SGHVS and CDR2 FQNEAQ. The CDR3 has 13 residues. Trimming removed 3 bases at V and 1 base at J, with 6 bases between.